The 15 T cell receptor beta chains below were found in one sample sequenced in a study of blood T cell repertoires in COVID-19. The data were produced by immunoSEQ multiplex PCR, yet TCRdb's version contains in-frame clones alone and is incomplete. The table lists 180,000 or so clones, approximately 88% of them singletons. Sequenced material: PBMCs or T cells enriched from blood (not recorded which). These receptors all come from a woman aged 60 to 75 who had recovered from COVID-19.

The chain is built from TRBV19 and TRBJ2-3; 9 positions agree with TRBD1. Trimming removed 7 bases from V and 3 bases from J; junction bases left unmatched: 2. Germline CDR1 and CDR2: LNHDA and SQIVND (reference sequence). The CDR3 loop spans 13 amino acids. The CDR3 spells CASKGTGTDTQYF. In DNA form, the CDR3 reads TGTGCCAGTAAAGGGACAGGGACAGATACGCAGTATTTT.

This rearrangement joins TRBV4-2 to TRBJ1-2; possible D gene TRBD1, 5 bases. CDR1 and CDR2 (germline): LGHNA, YNFKEQ. Trimming took off 4 bases at V and 0 bases at J, with 15 bases between the two ends. The CDR3 sequence is 16 residues long. CDR3 sequence (DNA): TGTGCCAGCAGCCCCCCGGGCGGGGGGTCTAACTATGGCTACACCTTC. It yields the protein CASSPPGGGSNYGYTF.

This clone was detected a few times. The chain couples TRBV9 to TRBJ2-1, with D possibly being TRBD2 (6 bases). Trimming took off 4 bases at V and 8 bases at J, with 19 bases between the two ends. The germline V gene has CDR1 SGDLS and CDR2 YYNGEE. The CDR3 covers 15 residues. This chain's CDR3 is CASSSPGTPRDEQFF. The DNA of the CDR3 is TGTGCCAGCAGCTCTCCCGGGACTCCCAGGGATGAGCAGTTCTTC.

The V gene is TRBV19, the J gene TRBJ1-2, with 8 bases lining up with TRBD1. The V gene's germline CDR1 is LNHDA and CDR2 SQIVND (reference sequence). J gave up 8 bases and V 3 bases, and 5 bases lay outside the gene matches. The CDR3 length is 13 residues. The CDR3: CASSMDRVRGYTF. The CDR3 DNA is TGTGCCAGTAGTATGGACAGGGTAAGGGGCTACACCTTC.

In its sample, this clone was seen once. The genes are TRBV5-1 and TRBJ1-3; 7 bases match TRBD1. V dropped 3 bases and J dropped 2; count of bases not matched to a gene: 8. CDR1 and CDR2 (germline): SGHRS, YFSETQ. This CDR3 contains 16 residues. CDR3 sequence: CASSSDPQGAGNTIYF. As DNA, the CDR3 is TGCGCCAGCAGCTCGGATCCTCAGGGGGCTGGAAACACCATATATTTT.

The V and J genes are TRBV2 and TRBJ1-1, with D perhaps matching TRBD1 (5 bases). The ends were cut back, 7 bases at V and 3 bases at J, with 15 bases in the middle. The CDR3 is 14 residues long. Germline lookup yields CDR1 SNHLY and CDR2 FYNNEI. The DNA for the CDR3 is TGTGCCAGCACTCAACAGGCCAGGGACACTGAAGCTTTCTTT. Its translation is CASTQQARDTEAFF.

The chain couples TRBV2 to TRBJ1-1; 7 bases are shared with TRBD1. The CDR3 is 13 residues long. Germline V gives CDR1 SNHLY, CDR2 FYNNEI. After removal of 5 bases from V and 6 bases from J, the junction contained 6 bases not matched to a gene. This CDR3 is CASSPGGESEAFF. CDR3 nucleotide sequence: TGTGCCAGCAGTCCAGGGGGTGAGTCTGAAGCTTTCTTT.

This rearrangement joins TRBV2 to TRBJ1-6; D gene ambiguous. The CDR3 spans 13 residues. V lost 1 base to trimming and J lost 6 bases, with 4 bases between them. Germline values: CDR1 SNHLY, CDR2 FYNNEI. This CDR3 is CASSEVGNSPLHF. Written as DNA, the CDR3 is TGTGCCAGCAGTGAAGTCGGTAATTCACCCCTCCACTTT.

V and J are TRBV5-1 and TRBJ2-3, with a possible D match to TRBD1 (5 bases). The germline gives CDR1 SGHRS, CDR2 YFSETQ. This CDR3 is 15 amino acids long. V gave up 0 bases and J gave up 1 base, with 9 bases separating them. The CDR3 DNA is TGCGCCAGCAGCTTGGAACCGACAGGCACAGATACGCAGTATTTT. This codes for CASSLEPTGTDTQYF.

This chain joins TRBV10-3 and TRBJ1-1, with 8 bases lining up with TRBD1. The CDR3 length is 15 residues. Germline trimming cut 4 bases from V and 0 bases from J; bases unmatched to any gene: 4. In germline, CDR1 is ENHRY, CDR2 SYGVKD. CDR3 amino acids: CAISAPGGVNTEAFF. The DNA for the CDR3 is TGTGCCATCAGTGCGCCAGGGGGCGTGAACACTGAAGCTTTCTTT.

The rearrangement uses TRBV11-2 and TRBJ1-2, with 9 nucleotides matching TRBD1. The CDR3 is 15 amino acids. The junction had 11 bases not matched to a gene; V was cut back by 4 bases and J by 8 bases. Per germline, CDR1 SGHAT and CDR2 FQNNGV. CDR3 nucleotides: TGTGCCAGCAGCTCCATAACAGGGGGCGGGGGGGGCTACACCTTC. Its protein product is CASSSITGGGGGYTF. Together with reference TRBV11-2 and TRBJ1-2, the CDR3 gives the full variable domain: EAGVAQSPRYKIIEKRQSVAFWCNPISGHATLYWYQQILGQGPKLLIQFQNNGVVDDSQLPKDRFSAERLKGVDSTLKIQPAKLEDSAVYLCASSSITGGGGGYTFGSGTRLTVV.

The chain couples TRBV9 to TRBJ1-5; 10 nucleotides agree with TRBD1. Germline loops: CDR1 SGDLS, CDR2 YYNGEE. This CDR3 contains 15 residues. V trimming: 0 bases; J trimming: 7 bases; junction bases outside the gene matches: 4. CDR3 nucleotide sequence: TGTGCCAGCAGCGTAGGGGGGACAGGGGCCCAGCCCCAGCATTTT. Protein product: CASSVGGTGAQPQHF.

This clone was counted once. The chain joins TRBV9 to TRBJ2-3; 9 bases are a match to TRBD2. Germline V gene sequence: CDR1 SGDLS, CDR2 YYNGEE. The CDR3 is made up of 15 amino acids. V gave up 3 bases and J gave up 3 bases; unmatched junction bases: 5. The CDR3 sequence is CASSARLADTDTQYF. CDR3 DNA sequence: TGTGCCAGCAGCGCCCGACTAGCGGATACAGATACGCAGTATTTT.

The rearrangement links TRBV2 to TRBJ2-1; 9 bases map to TRBD2. This CDR3 comprises 15 residues. CDR1 SNHLY and CDR2 FYNNEI come from the germline V gene. Trimming at V came to 7 bases and at J to 1 base, leaving 5 bases not matched to a gene. The CDR3: CASMISGGSYNEQFF. The CDR3 DNA is TGTGCCAGCATGATCAGCGGGGGGTCCTACAATGAGCAGTTCTTC.

CDR3 nucleotides: TGTGCCAGCAGCTTACTAGCGGGAGTATTGAATGAGCAGTTCTTC. As protein: CASSLLAGVLNEQFF. The V call is TRBV5-6, the J call TRBJ2-1, with TRBD2 matching 11 bases. Trimming at V came to 2 bases and at J to 7 bases, leaving 5 bases not matched to a gene. The CDR3 runs to 15 residues. CDR1 SGHDT and CDR2 YYEEEE come from the germline V gene.